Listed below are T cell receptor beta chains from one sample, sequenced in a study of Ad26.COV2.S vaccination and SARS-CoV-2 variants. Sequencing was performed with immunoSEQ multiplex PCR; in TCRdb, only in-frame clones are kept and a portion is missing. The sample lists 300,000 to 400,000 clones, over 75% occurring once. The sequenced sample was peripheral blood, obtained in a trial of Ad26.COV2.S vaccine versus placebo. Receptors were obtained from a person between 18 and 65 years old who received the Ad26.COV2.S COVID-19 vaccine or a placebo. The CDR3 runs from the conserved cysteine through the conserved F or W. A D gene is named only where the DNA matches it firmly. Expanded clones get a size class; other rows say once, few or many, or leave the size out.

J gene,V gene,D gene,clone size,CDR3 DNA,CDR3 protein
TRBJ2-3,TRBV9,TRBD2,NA,TGTGCCAGCAGCCTAGCATCGCGGGGGGGCACAGATACGCAGTATTTT,CASSLASRGGTDTQYF
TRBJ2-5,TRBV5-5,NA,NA,TGTGCCAGCAGCTTTGGTCAGACCCAGTACTTC,CASSFGQTQYF
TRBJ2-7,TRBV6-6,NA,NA,TGTGCCAGCAGTTACGCTTTACTAGTAGAAACCTACGAGCAGTACTTC,CASSYALLVETYEQYF
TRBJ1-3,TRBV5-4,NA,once,TGTGCCAGCAGCTTGGACGGCCGCTCTGGAAACACCATATATTTT,CASSLDGRSGNTIYF
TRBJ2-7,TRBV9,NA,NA,TGTGCCAGCAGCGCTGGGTTTATTTCCTACGAGCAGTACTTC,CASSAGFISYEQYF
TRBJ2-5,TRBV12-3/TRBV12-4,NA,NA,TGTGCCAGCAGTGGAGAAGAGACCCAGTACTTC,CASSGEETQYF
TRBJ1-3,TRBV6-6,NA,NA,TGTGCCAGCAGCCCCTCAGCCTCTGGAAACACCATATATTTT,CASSPSASGNTIYF
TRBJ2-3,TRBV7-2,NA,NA,TGTGCCAGCAGCCCGGGACCGGCGAGTGATACGCAGTATTTT,CASSPGPASDTQYF
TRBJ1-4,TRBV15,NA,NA,TGTGCCACCAGCCTCCTCGGCCAGGCCAAAGGAACTAATGAAAAACTGTTTTTT,CATSLLGQAKGTNEKLFF
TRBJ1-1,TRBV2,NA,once,TGTGCCAGCAGTTCCTTCTGGGCGGGCACTGAAGCTTTCTTT,CASSSFWAGTEAFF
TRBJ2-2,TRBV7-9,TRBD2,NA,TGTGCCAGCAGCTTAGATGCCGGCGGGGGGTACACCGGGGAGCTGTTTTTT,CASSLDAGGGYTGELFF
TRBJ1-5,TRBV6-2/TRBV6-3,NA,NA,TGTGCCAGCAGTTACGGGGGCCGCAATCAGCCCCAGCATTTT,CASSYGGRNQPQHF
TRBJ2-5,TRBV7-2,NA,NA,TGTGCCAGTCAGCGGCGGAGGCAAGAGACCCAGTACTTC,CASQRRRQETQYF
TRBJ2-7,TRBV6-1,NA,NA,TGTGCCAGCAGTGAATATGCGGGGCTGTCCTACGAGCAGTACTTC,CASSEYAGLSYEQYF
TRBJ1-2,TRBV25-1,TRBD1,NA,TGTGCCAGCACCCAAGGCGGGACAGACTACTACTATGGCTACACCTTC,CASTQGGTDYYYGYTF
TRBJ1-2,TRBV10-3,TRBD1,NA,TGTGCCATCAGTACCCTCCCGGGACAGGTCTCGGGCTATGGCTACACCTTC,CAISTLPGQVSGYGYTF
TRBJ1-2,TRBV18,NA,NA,TGTGCCAGCTCACCAGGGGCCTATGGCTACGCCTTC,CASSPGAYGYAF
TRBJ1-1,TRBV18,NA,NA,TGTGCCAGCTCACCGTCCGACACTGAAGCTTTCTTT,CASSPSDTEAFF
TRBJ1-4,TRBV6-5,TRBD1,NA,TGTGCCAGCTGTCCCAGGGGGGATGAAAAACTGTTTTTT,CASCPRGDEKLFF
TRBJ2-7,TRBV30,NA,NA,TGTGCCTGGAGTAGGGGGGACAGCGGTTACGAGCAGTACTTC,CAWSRGDSGYEQYF
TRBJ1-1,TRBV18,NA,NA,TGTGCCAGCTCACCACGTCTAGTGACAGGGAACACTGAAGCTTTCTTT,CASSPRLVTGNTEAFF
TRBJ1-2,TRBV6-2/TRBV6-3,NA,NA,TGTGCCAGCAGTTTCGATATCAACTATGGCTACACCTTC,CASSFDINYGYTF
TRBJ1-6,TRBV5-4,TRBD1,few,TGTGCCAGCAGCTCACTGGGACAGGGTGGCTCACCCCTCCACTTT,CASSSLGQGGSPLHF
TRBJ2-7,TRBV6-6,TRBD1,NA,TGTGCCAGCAGTCGTACAGGGGTGGCATCCTACGAGCAGTACTTC,CASSRTGVASYEQYF
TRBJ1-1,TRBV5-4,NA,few,TGTGCCAGCAGCAGGGACACCAACACTGAAGCTTTCTTT,CASSRDTNTEAFF
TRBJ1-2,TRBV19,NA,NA,TGTGCCAGTAGCGTAACAGATGAATATGGCTACACCTTC,CASSVTDEYGYTF
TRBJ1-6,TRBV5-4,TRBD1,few,TGTGCCAGCAGCACCCCGGGGACAGGGGATTCACCCCTCCACTTT,CASSTPGTGDSPLHF
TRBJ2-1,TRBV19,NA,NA,TGTGCCAGTACCCCAGGGACATCCAGCTCCTACAATGAGCAGTTCTTC,CASTPGTSSSYNEQFF
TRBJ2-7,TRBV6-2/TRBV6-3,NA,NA,TGTGCCAGCAGTTACGGTTCGGGGAACGAGCAGTACTTC,CASSYGSGNEQYF
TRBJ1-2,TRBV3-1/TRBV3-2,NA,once,TGTGCCAGCAGCCGGAGTGGGGGGAATAATGGCTACACCTTC,CASSRSGGNNGYTF
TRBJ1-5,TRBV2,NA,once,TGTGCCAGCAGTGTCGGGCTAACTAGCAATCAGCCCCAGCATTTT,CASSVGLTSNQPQHF
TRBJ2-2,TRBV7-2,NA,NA,TGTGCCAGCAGCCCCACCGGGACGGCGAACACCGGGGAGCTGTTTTTT,CASSPTGTANTGELFF
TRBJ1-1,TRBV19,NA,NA,TGTGCCAGTAAGGTCGGATTGACTGAAGCTTTCTTT,CASKVGLTEAFF
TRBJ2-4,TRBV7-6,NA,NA,TGTGCCAGCAGCTTAGAACGAATGATGGACAGTGATCTAGCCAAAAACATTCAGTACTTC,CASSLERMMDSDLAKNIQYF
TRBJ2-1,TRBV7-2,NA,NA,TGTGCCAGCAGTCCTCCTACGACCCATCATGGGATCTTC,CASSPPTTHHGIF
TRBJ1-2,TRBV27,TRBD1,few,TGTGCCAGCTCCTCGACAGGGTATGGCTACACCTTC,CASSSTGYGYTF
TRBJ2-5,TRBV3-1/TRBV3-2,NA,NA,TGTGCCAGCAGCCAAGAAACGCGGGAGACCCAGTACTTC,CASSQETRETQYF
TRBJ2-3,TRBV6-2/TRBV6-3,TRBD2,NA,TGTGCCAGCAGTTTTAGGACTAGCGGGGGGGCCGAAGATACGCAGTATTTT,CASSFRTSGGAEDTQYF
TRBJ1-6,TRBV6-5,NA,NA,TGTGCCAGCAGTTACGCCGGTTCTCTTTCACCCCTCCACTTT,CASSYAGSLSPLHF
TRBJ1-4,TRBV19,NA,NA,TGTGCCAGTAGTTTGGCTGGGGAAAAACTGTTTTTT,CASSLAGEKLFF
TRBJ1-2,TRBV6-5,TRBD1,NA,TGTGCCAGCAGTCCGGGACAGGGCTTCTATGGCTACACCTTC,CASSPGQGFYGYTF
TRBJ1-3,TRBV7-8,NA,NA,TGTGCCAGCAGCTTAGCGGGGTTCGGAAACACCATATATTTT,CASSLAGFGNTIYF